Sequencing of this T cell receptor beta chain was carried out in a study of T cells after yellow fever vaccination. At least ten counts were recorded for this clonotype. TCRdb redid the calling of the 5' RACE reads with MiXCR, one entry per CDR3 protein. The sample has about 250,000 distinct CDR3 sequences, approximately 3.8% seen once. The V and J ends lost 3 bases and 13 bases respectively, with 15 bases between them. This CDR3 is built from 12 residues. The receptor was derived from a man aged 18 to 35 who received the YFV17D yellow fever vaccine. Here the sequenced sample was PBMCs, taken 15 days after the yellow fever booster vaccination. J is TRBJ1-1 and V is TRBV12-3 or TRBV12-4; a possible D gene is TRBD1 (6 bases). The CDR3 DNA reads as TGTGCCAGCAGTTTTGACAGGTCCTCAGTTTTCTTT. Residues: CASSFDRSSVFF.